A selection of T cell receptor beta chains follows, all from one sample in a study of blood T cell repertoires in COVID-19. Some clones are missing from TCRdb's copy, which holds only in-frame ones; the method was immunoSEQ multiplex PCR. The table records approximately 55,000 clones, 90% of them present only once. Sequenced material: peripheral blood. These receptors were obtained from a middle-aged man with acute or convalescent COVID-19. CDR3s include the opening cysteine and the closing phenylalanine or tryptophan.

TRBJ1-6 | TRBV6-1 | CASSEGGYYNSPLHF
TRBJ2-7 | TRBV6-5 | CASSYSGQGAYEQYF
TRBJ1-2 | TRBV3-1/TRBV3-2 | CASGDRGLTGYTF
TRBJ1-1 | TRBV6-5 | CASSYPPGQLNTEAFF
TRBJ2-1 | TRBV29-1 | CSVGGTSRFNEQFF
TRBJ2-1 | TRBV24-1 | CATSDSSGRANNEQFF
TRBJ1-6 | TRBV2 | CASSESSGLYNSPLHF
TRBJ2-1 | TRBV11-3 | CASSSPGQGRNEQFF
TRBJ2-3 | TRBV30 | CAWTRDRVDTQYF
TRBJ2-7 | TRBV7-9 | CASSPSGQGYEQYF
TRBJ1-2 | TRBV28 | CASRGSGVGYGYTF
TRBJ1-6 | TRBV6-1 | CASSEGDRGNSPLHF
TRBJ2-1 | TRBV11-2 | CASSLSTGAIYNEQFF
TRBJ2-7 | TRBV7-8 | CASSLLGGSGTYEQYF
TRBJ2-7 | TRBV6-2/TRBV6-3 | CASSFQVVAGNEQYF
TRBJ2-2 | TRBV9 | CASSGRTSGSLGELFF
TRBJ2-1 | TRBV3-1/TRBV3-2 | CASSLKSSGRRNEQFF
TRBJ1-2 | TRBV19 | CASLASTGGNYGYTF
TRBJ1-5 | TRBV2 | CASTGQGAYQPQHF
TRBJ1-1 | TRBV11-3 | CASSQHRGQNTEAFF
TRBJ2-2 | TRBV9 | CASSRRGTSGSAGSGELFF
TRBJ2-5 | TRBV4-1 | CASSPTGLPETQYF
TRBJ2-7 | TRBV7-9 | CATGGGGNYEQYF
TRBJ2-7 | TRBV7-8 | CASSLVKGGHEQYF
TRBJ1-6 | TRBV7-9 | CASSLAGGPNSPLHF
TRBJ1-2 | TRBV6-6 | CASSAPGLGYGYTF
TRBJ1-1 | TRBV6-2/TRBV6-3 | CASSSGSMGHTEAFF
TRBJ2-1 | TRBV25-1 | CASSVTRVQGGNEQFF
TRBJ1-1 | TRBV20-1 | CSASRGTGVNTEAFF
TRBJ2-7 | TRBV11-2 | CASSPGDSSYEQYF
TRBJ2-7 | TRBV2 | CASKGDNSYEQYF
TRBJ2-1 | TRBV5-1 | CASSPPAAGQNNEQFF
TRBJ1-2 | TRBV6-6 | CASTPERTGINYGYTF